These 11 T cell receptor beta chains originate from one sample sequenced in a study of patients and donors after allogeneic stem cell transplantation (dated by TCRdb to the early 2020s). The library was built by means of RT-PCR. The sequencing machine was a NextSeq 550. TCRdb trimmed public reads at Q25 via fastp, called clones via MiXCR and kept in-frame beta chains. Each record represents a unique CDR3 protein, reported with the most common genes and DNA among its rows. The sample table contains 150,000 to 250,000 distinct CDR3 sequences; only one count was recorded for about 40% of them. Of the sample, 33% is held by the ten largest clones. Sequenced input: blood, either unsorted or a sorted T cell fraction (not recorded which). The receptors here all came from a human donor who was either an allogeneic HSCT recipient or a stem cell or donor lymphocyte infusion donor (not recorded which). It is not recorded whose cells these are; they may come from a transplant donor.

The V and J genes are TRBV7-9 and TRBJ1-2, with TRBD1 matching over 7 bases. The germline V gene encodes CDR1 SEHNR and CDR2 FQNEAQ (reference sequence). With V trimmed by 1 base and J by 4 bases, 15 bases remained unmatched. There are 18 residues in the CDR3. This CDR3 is CASSLEAEQGTFSYGYTF. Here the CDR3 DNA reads TGTGCCAGCAGCTTAGAAGCGGAACAGGGGACATTTAGCTATGGCTACACCTTC.

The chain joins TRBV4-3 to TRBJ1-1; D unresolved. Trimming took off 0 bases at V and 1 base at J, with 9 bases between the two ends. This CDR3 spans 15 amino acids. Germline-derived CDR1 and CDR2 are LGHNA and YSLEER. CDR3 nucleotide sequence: TGCGCCAGCAGCCAAGATCGGGGAGGGAACACTGAAGCTTTCTTT. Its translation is CASSQDRGGNTEAFF.

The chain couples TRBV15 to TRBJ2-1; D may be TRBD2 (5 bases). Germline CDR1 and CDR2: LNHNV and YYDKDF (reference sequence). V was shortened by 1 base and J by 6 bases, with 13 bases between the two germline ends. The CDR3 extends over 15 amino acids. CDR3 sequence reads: CATSRGYTEANEQFF. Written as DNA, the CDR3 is TGTGCCACCAGCAGAGGATACACGGAGGCCAATGAGCAGTTCTTC.

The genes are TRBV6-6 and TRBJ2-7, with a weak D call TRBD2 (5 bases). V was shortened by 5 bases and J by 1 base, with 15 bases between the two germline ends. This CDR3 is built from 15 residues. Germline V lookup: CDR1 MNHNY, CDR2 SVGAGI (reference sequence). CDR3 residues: CASSSGRETSYEQYF. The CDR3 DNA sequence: TGTGCCAGCAGTAGCGGTCGTGAGACTTCCTACGAGCAGTACTTC.

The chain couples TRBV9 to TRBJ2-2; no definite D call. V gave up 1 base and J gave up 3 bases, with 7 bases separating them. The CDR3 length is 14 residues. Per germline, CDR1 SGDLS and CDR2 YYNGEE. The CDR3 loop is CASSVTQHTGELFF. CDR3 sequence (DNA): TGTGCCAGCAGCGTAACACAGCACACCGGGGAGCTGTTTTTT.

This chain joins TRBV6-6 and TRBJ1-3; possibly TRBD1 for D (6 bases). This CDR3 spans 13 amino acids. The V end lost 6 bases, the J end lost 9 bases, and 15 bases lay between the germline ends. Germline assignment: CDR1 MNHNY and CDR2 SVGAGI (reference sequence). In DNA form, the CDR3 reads TGTGCCAGCAGCCGGGACATCCGAGGCACCATATATTTT. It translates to CASSRDIRGTIYF.

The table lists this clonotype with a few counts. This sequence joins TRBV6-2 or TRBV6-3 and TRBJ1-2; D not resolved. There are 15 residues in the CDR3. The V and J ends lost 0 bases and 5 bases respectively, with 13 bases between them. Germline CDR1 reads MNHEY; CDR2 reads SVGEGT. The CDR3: CASSYSGRIEYGYTF. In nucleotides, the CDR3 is TGTGCCAGCAGTTACTCGGGTAGGATCGAGTATGGCTACACCTTC.

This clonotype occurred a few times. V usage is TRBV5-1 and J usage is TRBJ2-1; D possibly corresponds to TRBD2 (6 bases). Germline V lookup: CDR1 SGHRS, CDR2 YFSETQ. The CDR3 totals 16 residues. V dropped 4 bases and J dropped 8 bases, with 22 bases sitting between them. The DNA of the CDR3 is TGCGCCAGCAGCCTCCTGACTAGAGGCCCTATAGATGAGCAGTTCTTC. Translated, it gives CASSLLTRGPIDEQFF.

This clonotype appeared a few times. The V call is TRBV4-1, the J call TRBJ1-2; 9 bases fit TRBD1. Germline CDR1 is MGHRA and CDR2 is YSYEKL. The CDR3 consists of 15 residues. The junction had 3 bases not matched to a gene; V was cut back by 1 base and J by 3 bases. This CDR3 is CASSQAGDRDYGYTF. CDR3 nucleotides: TGCGCCAGCAGCCAAGCGGGGGACAGGGACTATGGCTACACCTTC.

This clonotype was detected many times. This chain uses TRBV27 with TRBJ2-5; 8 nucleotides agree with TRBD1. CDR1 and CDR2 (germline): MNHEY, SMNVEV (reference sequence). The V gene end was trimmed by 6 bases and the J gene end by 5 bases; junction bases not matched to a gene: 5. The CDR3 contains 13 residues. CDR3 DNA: TGTGCCAGCAGCGGACAGGGTACGGAGACCCAGTACTTC. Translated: CASSGQGTETQYF.

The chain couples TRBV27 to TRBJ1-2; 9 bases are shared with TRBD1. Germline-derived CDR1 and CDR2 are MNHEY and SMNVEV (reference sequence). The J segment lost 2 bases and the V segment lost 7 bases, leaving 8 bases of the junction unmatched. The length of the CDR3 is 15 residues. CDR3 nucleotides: TGTGCCAGCACATCTCACGGGACAGGGAACTATGGCTACACCTTC. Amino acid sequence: CASTSHGTGNYGYTF.